The next 10 T cell receptor beta chains were all read from a single sample in a study of T cell responses to AZD1222 COVID-19 vaccine. Sequencing was performed with immunoSEQ multiplex PCR; in TCRdb, only in-frame clones are kept and a portion is missing. The top ten clones hold 4.5% of a sample with 110,000 or so clones, 80% to 95% of them seen once. This specimen was peripheral blood, taken on day 0 of AZD1222 vaccination. The receptors were sampled from an adult in good health.

The chain joins TRBV4-3 to TRBJ1-2; D is undetermined. The CDR3 totals 17 residues. V lost 0 bases and J lost 3, with 17 bases in between. Germline V gene data show CDR1 as LGHNA and CDR2 as YSLEER. The chain's CDR3 is CASSQERSLWIDYGYTF. The CDR3, as DNA: TGCGCCAGCAGCCAAGAGAGATCTCTCTGGATCGACTATGGCTACACCTTC.

The table lists this clone with a few counts. V is TRBV6-2 or TRBV6-3 and J is TRBJ1-1; weak D call: TRBD1 (5 bases). Trimming removed 2 bases at V and 9 bases at J, with 16 bases between. The germline gives CDR1 MNHEY, CDR2 SVGEGT. The CDR3 has 14 amino acids. The CDR3: CASSYLGPRAKAFF. Written as DNA, the CDR3 is TGTGCCAGCAGTTACCTGGGTCCCAGGGCCAAAGCTTTCTTT.

This chain links TRBV11-2 with TRBJ1-5; 10 positions agree with TRBD1. The V and J ends lost 3 bases and 5 bases, in that order; junction bases with no gene match: 4. The CDR3 extends over 15 amino acids. CDR1 and CDR2 from the germline V gene are SGHAT and FQNNGV. CDR3 coding DNA: TGTGCCAGCAGCTTCGGGACAGGGGATCATCAGCCCCAGCATTTT. It is translated as CASSFGTGDHQPQHF. Drawing the rest from reference TRBV11-2 and TRBJ1-5, the complete variable domain is EAGVAQSPRYKIIEKRQSVAFWCNPISGHATLYWYQQILGQGPKLLIQFQNNGVVDDSQLPKDRFSAERLKGVDSTLKIQPAKLEDSAVYLCASSFGTGDHQPQHFGDGTRLSIL.

The chain combines TRBV4-2 with TRBJ1-5; D is unresolved. The CDR3 has 13 residues. Germline-derived CDR1 and CDR2 are LGHNA and YNFKEQ. The V gene lost 0 bases and the J gene lost 6 bases, with 6 bases spanning the gap. The CDR3 DNA is TGTGCCAGCAGCCAAGATATGGGTCAGCCCCAGCATTTT. Translated: CASSQDMGQPQHF.

V and J are TRBV6-5 and TRBJ2-7; 9 nucleotides align to TRBD1. The V segment lost 2 bases and the J segment 5 bases; nucleotides outside the gene matches: 4. The CDR3 consists of 14 residues. Germline loops: CDR1 MNHEY, CDR2 SVGAGI. CDR3 sequence: CASSYGGQGNEQYF. CDR3 DNA sequence: TGTGCCAGCAGTTACGGGGGACAGGGTAACGAGCAGTACTTC.

This clone was recorded once. V is TRBV30 and J is TRBJ1-1; 12 bases align to TRBD1. V dropped 6 bases and J dropped 4; count of bases not matched to a gene: 18. This CDR3 comprises 18 residues. Germline CDR1 reads GTSNPN; CDR2 reads SVGIG (reference sequence). The CDR3, as DNA: TGTGCCTGCCGGGCCTTTATCCGGGACAGGGGGCGCATCACTGAAGCTTTCTTT. The encoded protein is CACRAFIRDRGRITEAFF. The entire variable domain, with the rest obtained from reference TRBV30 and TRBJ1-1, is as follows: SQTIHQWPATLVQPVGSPLSLECTVEGTSNPNLYWYRQAAGRGLQLLFYSVGIGQISSEVPQNLSASRPQDRQFILSSKKLLLSDSGFYLCACRAFIRDRGRITEAFFGQGTRLTVV.

The chain has TRBV7-2 and TRBJ2-5, with D hard to call. This CDR3 has 13 amino acids. CDR1 is SGHTA and CDR2 is FQGNSA in the germline V gene. The V and J ends lost 1 base and 4 bases respectively, with 7 bases between them. The CDR3 loop reads CASSLGSGETQYF. CDR3 in DNA: TGTGCCAGCAGCTTAGGGTCAGGAGAGACCCAGTACTTC.

The chain has TRBV7-3 and TRBJ1-4; 11 bases are a match to TRBD1. There are 15 residues in the CDR3. With 8 bases clipped from V and 3 bases from J, the junction kept 5 bases outside the gene matches. CDR1 is SGHTA and CDR2 is FQGTGA in the germline V gene. The DNA for the CDR3 is TGTGCCAGCCAGGGACAGGGGGAGTCTAATGAAAAACTGTTTTTT. This codes for CASQGQGESNEKLFF.

In nucleotides, the CDR3 is TGTGCCAGCACGTGGGGGGTTTCCTATAATTCACCCCTCCACTTT. Translated: CASTWGVSYNSPLHF. J is TRBJ1-6 and V is TRBV5-4; D is possibly TRBD1 (5 bases). The germline CDR1 and CDR2 sequences are SGHNT and YYREEE (reference sequence). The V end was cut by 6 bases, the J end by 1 base, with 11 bases between. The CDR3 contains 15 residues.

This clone was recorded only once. This chain uses TRBV24-1 with TRBJ1-5; no clear D gene. V was shortened by 6 bases and J by 3 bases, with 5 bases between the two germline ends. The germline CDR1 and CDR2 sequences are KGHDR and SFDVKD. The CDR3 runs to 12 residues. CDR3 amino acids: CATSLNNQPQHF. Here the CDR3 DNA reads TGTGCCACCAGTCTAAACAATCAGCCCCAGCATTTT.